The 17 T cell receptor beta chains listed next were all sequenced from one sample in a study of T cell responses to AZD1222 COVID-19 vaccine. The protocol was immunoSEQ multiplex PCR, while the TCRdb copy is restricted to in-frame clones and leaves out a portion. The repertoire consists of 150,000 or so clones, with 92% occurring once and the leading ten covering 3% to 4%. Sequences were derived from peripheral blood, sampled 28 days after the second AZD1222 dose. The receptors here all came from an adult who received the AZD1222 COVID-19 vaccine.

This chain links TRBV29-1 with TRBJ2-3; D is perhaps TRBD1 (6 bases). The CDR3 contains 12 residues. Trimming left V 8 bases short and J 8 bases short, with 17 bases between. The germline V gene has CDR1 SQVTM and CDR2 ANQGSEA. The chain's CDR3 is CSTDWEGGTQYF. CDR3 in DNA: TGCAGCACGGACTGGGAAGGGGGTACGCAGTATTTT.

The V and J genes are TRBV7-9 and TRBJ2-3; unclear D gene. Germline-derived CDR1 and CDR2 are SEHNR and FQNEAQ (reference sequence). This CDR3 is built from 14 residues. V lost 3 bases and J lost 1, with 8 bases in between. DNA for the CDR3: TGTGCCAGCAGCTTGAACGGACGCACAGATACGCAGTATTTT. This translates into CASSLNGRTDTQYF.

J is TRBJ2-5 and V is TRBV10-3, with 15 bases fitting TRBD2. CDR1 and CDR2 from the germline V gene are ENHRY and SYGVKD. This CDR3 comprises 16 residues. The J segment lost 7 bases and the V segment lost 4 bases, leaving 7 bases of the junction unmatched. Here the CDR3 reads CAISVGLAGGPGTQYF. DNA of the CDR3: TGTGCCATCAGTGTAGGACTAGCGGGAGGGCCGGGGACCCAGTACTTC.

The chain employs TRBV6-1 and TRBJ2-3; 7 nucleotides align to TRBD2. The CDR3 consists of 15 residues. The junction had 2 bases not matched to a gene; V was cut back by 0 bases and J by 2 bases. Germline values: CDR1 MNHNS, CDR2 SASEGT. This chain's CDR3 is CASSEAGTNTDTQYF. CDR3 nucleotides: TGTGCCAGCAGTGAAGCAGGGACTAACACAGATACGCAGTATTTT.

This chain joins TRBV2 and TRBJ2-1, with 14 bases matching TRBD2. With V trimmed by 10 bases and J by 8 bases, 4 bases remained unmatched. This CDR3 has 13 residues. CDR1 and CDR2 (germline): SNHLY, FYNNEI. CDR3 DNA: TGTGCCACGGGACTAGCGGGAGACTATGAGCAGTTCTTC. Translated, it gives CATGLAGDYEQFF.

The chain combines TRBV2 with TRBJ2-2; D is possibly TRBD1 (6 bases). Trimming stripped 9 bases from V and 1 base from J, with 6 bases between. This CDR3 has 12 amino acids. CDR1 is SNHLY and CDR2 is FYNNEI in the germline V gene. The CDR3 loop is CARQGNTGELFF. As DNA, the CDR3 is TGTGCCAGACAGGGGAACACCGGGGAGCTGTTTTTT.

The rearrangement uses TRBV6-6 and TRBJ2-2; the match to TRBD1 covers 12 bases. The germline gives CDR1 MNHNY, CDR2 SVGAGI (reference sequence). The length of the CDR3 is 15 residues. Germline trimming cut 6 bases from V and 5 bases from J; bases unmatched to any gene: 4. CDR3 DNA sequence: TGTGCCAGCAGGCCGGGACAGGGGGCGACCGGGGAGCTGTTTTTT. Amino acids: CASRPGQGATGELFF.

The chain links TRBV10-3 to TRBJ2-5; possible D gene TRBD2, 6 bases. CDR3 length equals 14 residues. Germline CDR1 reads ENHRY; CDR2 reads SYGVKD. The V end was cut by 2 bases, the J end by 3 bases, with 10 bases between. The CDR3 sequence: CAISEGRREETQYF. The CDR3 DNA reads TGTGCCATCAGTGAGGGTCGGAGGGAAGAGACCCAGTACTTC.

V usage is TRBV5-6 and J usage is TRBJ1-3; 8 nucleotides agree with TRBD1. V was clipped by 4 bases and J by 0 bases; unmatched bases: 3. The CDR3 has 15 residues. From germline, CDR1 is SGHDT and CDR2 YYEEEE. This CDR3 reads CASSRGQGSGNTIYF. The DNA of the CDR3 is TGTGCCAGCAGCCGAGGACAGGGCTCTGGAAACACCATATATTTT.

For the CDR3, the DNA is TGTGCCACCAGCGGGGGACGCTTCTCTGGGGCCAACGTCCTGACTTTC. Protein: CATSGGRFSGANVLTF. The chain carries TRBV28 and TRBJ2-6; 8 bases align to TRBD2. The V gene's germline CDR1 is MDHEN and CDR2 SYDVKM. This CDR3 region has 16 residues. V was pared by 10 bases and J by 0 bases, with 8 bases of the junction left unmatched.

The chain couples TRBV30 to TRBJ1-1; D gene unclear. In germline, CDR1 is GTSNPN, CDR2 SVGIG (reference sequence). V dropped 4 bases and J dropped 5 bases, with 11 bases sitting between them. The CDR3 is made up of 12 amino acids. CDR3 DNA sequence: TGTGCCTGGAATGACCCCGGGACTGAAGCTTTCTTT. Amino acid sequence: CAWNDPGTEAFF.

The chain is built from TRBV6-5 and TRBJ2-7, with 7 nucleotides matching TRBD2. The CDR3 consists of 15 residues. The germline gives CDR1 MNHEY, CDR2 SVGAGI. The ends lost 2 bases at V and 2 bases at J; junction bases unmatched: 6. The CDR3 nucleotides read TGTGCCAGCAGTTACCATAGCGGGCAGACCTACGAGCAGTACTTC. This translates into CASSYHSGQTYEQYF.

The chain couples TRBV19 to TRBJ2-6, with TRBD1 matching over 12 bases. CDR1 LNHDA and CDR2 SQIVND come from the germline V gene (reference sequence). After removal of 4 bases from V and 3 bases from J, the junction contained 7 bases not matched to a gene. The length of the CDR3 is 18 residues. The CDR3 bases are TGTGCCAGTAGTAGGGGGACAGGGGGCATTGGTGGGGCCAACGTCCTGACTTTC. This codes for CASSRGTGGIGGANVLTF.

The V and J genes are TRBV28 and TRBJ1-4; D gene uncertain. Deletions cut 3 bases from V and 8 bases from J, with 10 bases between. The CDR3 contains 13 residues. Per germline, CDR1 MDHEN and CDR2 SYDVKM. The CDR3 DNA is TGTGCCAGCAGTTTTGGGGTTTGGGAAAAACTGTTTTTT. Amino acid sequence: CASSFGVWEKLFF.

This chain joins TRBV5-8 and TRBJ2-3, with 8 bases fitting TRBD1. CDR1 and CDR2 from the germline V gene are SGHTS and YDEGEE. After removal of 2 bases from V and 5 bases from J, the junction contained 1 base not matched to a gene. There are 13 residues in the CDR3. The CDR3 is CASSFDRGDTQYF. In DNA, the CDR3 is TGTGCCAGCAGCTTCGACAGGGGAGATACGCAGTATTTT.

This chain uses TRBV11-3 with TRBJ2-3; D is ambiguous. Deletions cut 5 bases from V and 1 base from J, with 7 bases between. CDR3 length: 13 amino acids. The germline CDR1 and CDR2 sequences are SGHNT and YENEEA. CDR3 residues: CASSRRGTDTQYF. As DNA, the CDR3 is TGTGCCAGCAGCCGACGGGGCACAGATACGCAGTATTTT.

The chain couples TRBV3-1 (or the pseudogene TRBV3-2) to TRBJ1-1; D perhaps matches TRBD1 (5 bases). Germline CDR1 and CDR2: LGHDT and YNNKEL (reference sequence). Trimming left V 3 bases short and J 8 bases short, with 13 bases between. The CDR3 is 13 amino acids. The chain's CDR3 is CASSQRGPGEAFF. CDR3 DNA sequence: TGTGCCAGCAGCCAGAGAGGGCCAGGGGAAGCTTTCTTT.